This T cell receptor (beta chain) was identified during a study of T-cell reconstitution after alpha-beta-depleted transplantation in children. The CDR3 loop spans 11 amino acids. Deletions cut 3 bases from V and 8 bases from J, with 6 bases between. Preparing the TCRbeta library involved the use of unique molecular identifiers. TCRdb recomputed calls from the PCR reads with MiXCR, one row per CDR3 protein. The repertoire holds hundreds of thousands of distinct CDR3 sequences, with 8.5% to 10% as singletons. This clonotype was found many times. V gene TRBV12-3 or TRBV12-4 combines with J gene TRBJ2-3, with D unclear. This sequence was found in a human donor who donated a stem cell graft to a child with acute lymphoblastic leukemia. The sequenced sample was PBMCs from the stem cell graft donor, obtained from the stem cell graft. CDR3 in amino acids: CASSFQVTQYF. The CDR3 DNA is TGTGCCAGCAGTTTTCAGGTTACGCAGTATTTT.